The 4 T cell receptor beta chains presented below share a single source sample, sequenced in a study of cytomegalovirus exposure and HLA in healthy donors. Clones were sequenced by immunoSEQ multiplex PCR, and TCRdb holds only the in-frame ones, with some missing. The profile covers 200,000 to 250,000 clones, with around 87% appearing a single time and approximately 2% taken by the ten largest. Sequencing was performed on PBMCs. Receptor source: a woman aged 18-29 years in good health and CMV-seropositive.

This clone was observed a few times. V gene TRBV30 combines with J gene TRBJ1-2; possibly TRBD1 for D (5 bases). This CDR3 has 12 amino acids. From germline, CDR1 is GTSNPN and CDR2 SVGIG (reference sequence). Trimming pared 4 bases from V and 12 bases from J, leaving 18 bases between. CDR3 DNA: TGTGCCTGGAATGAAGGGCAGGACACCCACACCTTC. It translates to CAWNEGQDTHTF.

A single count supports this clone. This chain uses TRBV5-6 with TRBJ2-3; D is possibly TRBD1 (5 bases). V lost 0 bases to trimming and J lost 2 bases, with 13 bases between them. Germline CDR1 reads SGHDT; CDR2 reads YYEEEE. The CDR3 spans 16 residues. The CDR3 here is CASSLEQAPSTDTQYF. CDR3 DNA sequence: TGTGCCAGCAGCTTGGAACAGGCTCCCTCCACAGATACGCAGTATTTT.

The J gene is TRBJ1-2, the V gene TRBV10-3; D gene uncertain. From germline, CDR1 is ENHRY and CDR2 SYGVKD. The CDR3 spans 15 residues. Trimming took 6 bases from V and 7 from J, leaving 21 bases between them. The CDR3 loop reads CAIRGNSERDSGYTF. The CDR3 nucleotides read TGTGCCATCAGAGGGAACTCAGAGAGGGATAGTGGCTACACCTTC.

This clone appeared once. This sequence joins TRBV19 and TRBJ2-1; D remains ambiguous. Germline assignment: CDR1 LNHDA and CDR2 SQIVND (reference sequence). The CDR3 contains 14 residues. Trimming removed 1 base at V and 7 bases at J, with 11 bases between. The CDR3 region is CASSIVASGNEQFF. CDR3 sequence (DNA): TGTGCCAGTAGTATAGTTGCGTCCGGGAATGAGCAGTTCTTC.